The T cell receptor beta chain described here comes from a study of blood T cell repertoires in COVID-19 (dated by TCRdb to 2018 to 2020). Notes on the research overall: Samples covering the acute and convalescent phases of COVID-19 were provided by collaborators in the United States, Italy and Spain. The material from the prospective study consisted of cDNA or gDNA derived from T cells, B-cell-depleted T cells, or PBMCs. The dataset comprised deeply sampled blood TCRbeta repertoires from subjects exposed to, actively infected with, or recovered from COVID-19. The repertoires were released in a freely available public database intended as a resource for research on the immune response to SARS-CoV-2. Samples were obtained from the ongoing ImmuneRACE study (first 160 participants) and from about 1,300 subjects provided by 6 global collaborators. A de-identified subject ID, COVID-19 status, age in years and sex were almost always included in the sample metadata. Where available, HLA class I and class II types were taken from metadata supplied by the sample provider and were not determined by assay-based typing.

This clone has only one observation. It lacks a known antigen. Base quality data are lacking; no much larger clone is found one base away. Based on the germline V gene (reference sequence), the CDR1 and CDR2 sequences are GTSNPN and SVGIG. There are 14 amino acids in the CDR3, from cysteine to phenylalanine inclusive. The read is trimmed to its CDR3 DNA, 42 bases read in frame from base 1. The junction shows trimming of 3 bases on V and 3 bases on J, and the gene matches do not reach 6 bases of it. Here is what the overall study found, with its caveats: Clinical and demographic metadata were provided uncurated, with the amount varying by source and participant.

TCRbeta CDR3 regions were amplified from genomic DNA using the immunoSEQ Assay, a bias-controlled multiplex PCR. Turning to the authors' computational methods: The number of nucleated cells in each sample was estimated by amplification of reference gene primers within the assay. To quantify the absolute abundance of each unique TCRbeta CDR3 rearrangement, sequence reads were collapsed and filtered. Productive Simpson clonality was computed per sample as the square root of Simpson's diversity index over productive rearrangements. TCRdb stores this immuneACCESS table with in-frame sequences only. Part of the clones is absent; in the studies checked, under half of the shortfall reflects unresolved V genes, and no reason is known for the rest. That table furnishes V, J and clone size, whereas the DNA furnished D and trimming. The sample table records around 170,000 clones; around 86% of these occur just once. The ten biggest clones cover 7.6% of the sample.

In Seattle, one collaborating source enrolled patients while the infection was active and tracked those patients longitudinally over the course of disease. Collaborating institutions collected whole blood in K2EDTA tubes following their own protocols. For TCRbeta analysis, collaborators shipped samples in one of three forms: frozen whole blood, isolated PBMCs, or DNA extracted from either of those sample types. The receptor was derived from an older woman with COVID-19, enrolled during active disease. The sequenced sample was peripheral blood. Recombination joined TRBV30 with TRBJ2-7; 9 middle bases align to TRBD1. The encoded CDR3 is CAWRKGTGFYEQYF. The sequenced DNA: TGTGCCTGGAGGAAAGGGACAGGGTTCTACGAGCAGTACTTC. The entire variable domain, with the stretches around the CDR3 drawn from the reference TRBV30 and TRBJ2-7 proteins, is SQTIHQWPATLVQPVGSPLSLECTVEGTSNPNLYWYRQAAGRGLQLLFYSVGIGQISSEVPQNLSASRPQDRQFILSSKKLLLSDSGFYLCAWRKGTGFYEQYFGPGTRLTVT.